This is a list of T cell receptor beta chains from one sample in a study of blood T cell repertoires in COVID-19. Profiling relied on immunoSEQ multiplex PCR, and the TCRdb table lists in-frame clones only, not all of them. The repertoire holds under 200,000 clones, with roughly 87% as singletons. Material for sequencing was peripheral blood. These receptor sequences come from a woman between 55 and 75 years old who had recovered from COVID-19. The CDR3 runs from the conserved cysteine through the conserved F or W. A D gene is named only where the DNA matches it firmly. Clone size, where shown, is once, few, many, or a class for clones that have expanded.

d_gene	abundance	v_gene	j_gene	CDR3nt	CDR3aa
TRBD1	-	TRBV19	TRBJ2-5	TGTGCCAGTAGTTCCCGACAGGGGATTCAAGAGACCCAGTACTTC	CASSSRQGIQETQYF
-	-	TRBV2	TRBJ2-4	TGTGCCAGCAGGACAGGCGTTGCAGTCGCCAAAAACATTCAGTACTTC	CASRTGVAVAKNIQYF
TRBD1	-	TRBV3-1/TRBV3-2	TRBJ1-2	TGTGCCAGCAGCCCGGGACAGGGAGTACCCTATGGCTACACCTTC	CASSPGQGVPYGYTF
-	-	TRBV15	TRBJ2-1	TGTGCCACCAGTCAACGGGACATATATATCAATGAGCAGTTCTTC	CATSQRDIYINEQFF
-	-	TRBV2	TRBJ1-6	TGTGCCAGCAGTGATGCTAACAGGTTCGGTTCACCCCTCCACTTT	CASSDANRFGSPLHF
-	-	TRBV7-3	TRBJ2-3	TGTGCCAGCAGCCCGGGACTTAGAGGGGTCACAGATACGCAGTATTTT	CASSPGLRGVTDTQYF
TRBD1	once	TRBV7-9	TRBJ2-1	TGTGCCAGCAGACGGGGACAGGGGGAGAATGAGCAGTTCTTC	CASRRGQGENEQFF
TRBD1	-	TRBV24-1	TRBJ2-7	TGTGCCACCAGTGGAACAGGGGACTCCTACGAGCAGTACTTC	CATSGTGDSYEQYF
TRBD1	once	TRBV5-5	TRBJ1-6	TGTGCCAGCAGCCGACAGGGGGCGAATTCACCCCTCCACTTT	CASSRQGANSPLHF
-	-	TRBV7-3	TRBJ1-2	TGTGCCAGCAGCCCACCCAGGACCTTC	CASSPPRTF
-	-	TRBV18	TRBJ2-7	TGTGCCAGCTCACTAACCGCGACAGCGGAGCAGTACTTC	CASSLTATAEQYF
-	-	TRBV5-6	TRBJ1-1	TGTGCCAGCAGCGTTTTAAACACTGAAGCTTTCTTT	CASSVLNTEAFF
TRBD1	-	TRBV7-9	TRBJ2-5	TGTGCCAGCAACCGACAGGGGATACAAGAGACCCAGTACTTC	CASNRQGIQETQYF
TRBD2	-	TRBV19	TRBJ2-5	TGTGCCAGTAGGCAACTAGCGGGGGGCCAAGAGACCCAGTACTTC	CASRQLAGGQETQYF
-	-	TRBV5-1	TRBJ1-4	TGCGCCAGCAGCCAGGACAGCACTGATGAAAAACTGTTTTTT	CASSQDSTDEKLFF
TRBD1	-	TRBV4-2	TRBJ2-7	TGTGCCAGCAGCCAAGCCTCTCAGGGCAGGGGGTCCTACGAGCAGTACTTC	CASSQASQGRGSYEQYF
-	few	TRBV2	TRBJ2-7	TGTGCCAGCATAATCTCCCGCGGCTACGAGCAGTACTTC	CASIISRGYEQYF
-	few	TRBV18	TRBJ2-7	TGTGCCAGCTCACCCTCCTCAGACGAGCAGTACTTC	CASSPSSDEQYF
-	-	TRBV6-5	TRBJ1-2	TGTGCCAGCAGTTACTCGGCTAGCGACTATGGCTACACCTTC	CASSYSASDYGYTF
TRBD1	-	TRBV12-3/TRBV12-4	TRBJ2-7	TGTGCCAGCAGTTTAACAGGGGGCTACGAGCAGTACTTC	CASSLTGGYEQYF